This record covers a single T cell receptor beta chain. The specificity of this receptor is unknown. Per-base quality was not reported, and no clone a single base away is much larger than it. This record comes from a study of blood T cell repertoires in COVID-19 (dated by TCRdb to about 2020). Describing the broader study: The collaborator samples originated in the United States, Italy and Spain and spanned the acute and convalescent phases of COVID-19. The material from the prospective study consisted of cDNA or gDNA derived from T cells, B-cell-depleted T cells, or PBMCs. Subjects who had been exposed to COVID-19, were actively infected with it, or had recovered from it provided the deeply sampled blood TCRbeta repertoires that made up the dataset. The repertoires were released in a freely available public database meant as a resource for research on the immune response to SARS-CoV-2. Samples were obtained from the ongoing ImmuneRACE study (first 160 participants) and from about 1,300 subjects provided by 6 global collaborators. The sample metadata nearly always contained a de-identified subject ID, COVID-19 status, age in years and sex. Where available, HLA class I and class II types were taken from metadata supplied by the sample provider and were not determined by assay-based typing.

V is pruned by 0 bases and J by 7 bases, leaving 8 bases of the junction without a gene match. The germline V gene sets CDR1 to SGHAT and CDR2 to FQNNGV. Reading from cysteine to phenylalanine, the CDR3 counts 16 amino acids. Left in the record is the CDR3 DNA by itself, 48 bases read in frame from the first base. TCRbeta CDR3 regions were amplified from genomic DNA using the immunoSEQ Assay, a bias-controlled multiplex PCR. The published analysis was carried out like this. Within the assay, amplification of reference gene primers was used to estimate how many nucleated cells each sample contained. To quantify the absolute abundance of each unique TCRbeta CDR3 rearrangement, sequence reads were collapsed and filtered. Productive Simpson clonality was computed per sample as the square root of Simpson's diversity index over productive rearrangements. Sourced from immuneACCESS, this table was stored by TCRdb with only in-frame sequences that have V and J called. A share of the clones is absent; for the studies checked, an unresolved V gene accounts for under half, and the remainder has no known explanation. V, J and clone size derive from that table, while D and trimming were established from the DNA sequence. Present in this sample are about 58,000 clones, around 89% of which were seen just once. More than 10% of the sample is taken by the ten largest.

Summary of the overall study and its limitations: The quantity of clinical and demographic metadata differed by source and by participant and was supplied without curation.

The collaborating institutions used their own protocols to collect whole blood in K2EDTA tubes. Collaborator samples were shipped for TCRbeta analysis as frozen whole blood, isolated PBMCs, or DNA extracted from either sample type. Recombination linked TRBV11-2 to TRBJ1-4, with 7 central nucleotides matching TRBD1. Material: peripheral blood. The sequence came from a man in his 60s with active COVID-19. The nucleotide sequence reads TGTGCCAGCAGCTTAGACAGGGGGTCAATGGCTGAAAAACTGTTTTTT. This is translated as CASSLDRGSMAEKLFF. The CDR3 plus the reference TRBV11-2 and TRBJ1-4 genes for the other parts give the full variable domain: EAGVAQSPRYKIIEKRQSVAFWCNPISGHATLYWYQQILGQGPKLLIQFQNNGVVDDSQLPKDRFSAERLKGVDSTLKIQPAKLEDSAVYLCASSLDRGSMAEKLFFGSGTQLSVL.